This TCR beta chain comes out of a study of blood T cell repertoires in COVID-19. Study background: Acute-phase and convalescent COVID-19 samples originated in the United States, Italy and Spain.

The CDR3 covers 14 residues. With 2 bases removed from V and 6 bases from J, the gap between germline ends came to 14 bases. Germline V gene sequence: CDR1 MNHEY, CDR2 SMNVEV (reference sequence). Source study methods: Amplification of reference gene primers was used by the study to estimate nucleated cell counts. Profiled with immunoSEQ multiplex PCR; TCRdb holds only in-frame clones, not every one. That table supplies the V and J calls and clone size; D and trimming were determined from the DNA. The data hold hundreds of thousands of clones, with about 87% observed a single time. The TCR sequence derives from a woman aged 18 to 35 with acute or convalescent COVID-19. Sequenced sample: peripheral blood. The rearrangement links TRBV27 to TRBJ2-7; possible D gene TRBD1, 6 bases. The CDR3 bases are TGTGCCAGCAGTTTAGGTCCAGGGGTAAGCGAGCAGTACTTC. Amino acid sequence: CASSLGPGVSEQYF.